The rows below give T cell receptor beta chains drawn from one sample of a study of T-cell memory formation after mild COVID-19. MiXCR, applied by TCRdb to the 5' RACE reads, yields one record per CDR3 protein. The sample has under 300,000 distinct CDR3 sequences; 7% to 10% are singletons. The material sequenced was PBMCs or a T cell subset sorted from them (not recorded which). The receptors here all came from a man aged 18 to 30 who had mild COVID-19 (a few samples of this study predate the infection). Cell type and time point are not known. The CDR3 runs from the conserved cysteine through the conserved F or W. The D gene is left open where the match is weak. Clone size is stated in some rows and not others, as once, few, many or a class when expanded.

v_call	cdr3_length	d_call	clone_size	j_call	cdr3_nt	cdr3_aa
TRBV5-1	17	TRBD2	.	TRBJ2-2	TGCGCCAGCAGCCGGACTAGCGGGGGACCAAACACCGGGGAGCTGTTTTTT	CASSRTSGGPNTGELFF
TRBV20-1	13	.	many	TRBJ2-4	TGCAGTGCTTTAGGGGGAGGCAAAAACATTCAGTACTTC	CSALGGGKNIQYF
TRBV29-1	12	.	.	TRBJ1-2	TGCAGCGTTGAGAACATCGGCTATGGCTACACCTTC	CSVENIGYGYTF
TRBV5-1	15	.	many	TRBJ2-2	TGCGCCAGCAGCGCCCGGGACCACAACACCGGGGAGCTGTTTTTT	CASSARDHNTGELFF
TRBV2	13	.	many	TRBJ2-5	TGTGCCAGCACCAGACAGACCCAAGAGACCCAGTACTTC	CASTRQTQETQYF
TRBV7-9	14	.	.	TRBJ2-3	TGTGCCAGCAGCTTAAGTCTGGACACAGATACGCAGTATTTT	CASSLSLDTDTQYF
TRBV28	15	TRBD2	.	TRBJ2-1	TGTGCCAGCAGACTGCTAGCGGGGGCTTACAATGAGCAGTTCTTC	CASRLLAGAYNEQFF
TRBV7-9	15	TRBD1	.	TRBJ1-2	TGTGCCAGCAGCCTCGGGACAGGGGGCTTGTATGGCTACACCTTC	CASSLGTGGLYGYTF
TRBV21-1	16	.	.	TRBJ1-5	TGTGCCAGCAGCAATCAACAGAGAGAAGACAATCAGCCCCAGCATTTT	CASSNQQREDNQPQHF
TRBV5-1	14	.	.	TRBJ1-3	TGCGCCAGCAGCTTGGGGCCGGCCGCGAACACCATATATTTT	CASSLGPAANTIYF
TRBV5-1	14	.	few	TRBJ2-5	TGCGCCAGCAGCTTGCCGGCCAGCCAAGAGACCCAGTACTTC	CASSLPASQETQYF
TRBV29-1	13	.	few	TRBJ2-7	TGCAGCGTTGTAGGGGAGGTTGAATACGAGCAGTACTTC	CSVVGEVEYEQYF
TRBV11-2	13	.	few	TRBJ1-1	TGTGCCAGCAGCTTTTCCGTACGTTCGGAAGCTTTCTTT	CASSFSVRSEAFF
TRBV12-3/TRBV12-4	12	TRBD2	few	TRBJ2-5	TGTGCCAGCAATAGCGGGGAAGAGACCCAGTACTTC	CASNSGEETQYF
TRBV24-1	14	.	many	TRBJ2-4	TGTGCCACCAGTGATTCTGCAGCCAAAAACATTCAGTACTTC	CATSDSAAKNIQYF
TRBV5-1	13	TRBD1	.	TRBJ1-1	TGCGCCAGCGGGGGACAGGTGAACACTGAAGCTTTCTTT	CASGGQVNTEAFF
TRBV29-1	16	TRBD1	.	TRBJ1-2	TGCAGCGTGGAAGCCCGACAGGGGGGAATCAACTATGGCTACACCTTC	CSVEARQGGINYGYTF
TRBV27	17	.	few	TRBJ2-5	TGTGCCAGCAGTTTATCCACAGTTTCGCCCCCCCAAGAGACCCAGTACTTC	CASSLSTVSPPQETQYF
TRBV28	15	TRBD2	few	TRBJ2-5	TGTGCCAGCAGTTTCTTGCGGGGGGGCGGGGAGACCCAGTACTTC	CASSFLRGGGETQYF
TRBV29-1	15	.	few	TRBJ1-2	TGCAGCGTGGGACCGGGACATATGTCGAGCTATGGCTACACCTTC	CSVGPGHMSSYGYTF
TRBV18	14	.	.	TRBJ1-6	TGTGCCAGCTCGCTAGGGTCCTTCGACTCACCCCTCCACTTT	CASSLGSFDSPLHF
TRBV7-3	16	TRBD2	.	TRBJ2-6	TGTGCCAGCAGCCCAGGGAGCGGGGCTGGGGCCAACGTCCTGACTTTC	CASSPGSGAGANVLTF
TRBV7-2	14	TRBD1	many	TRBJ1-1	TGTGCCAGCATACGGGACAGGGAGGGGACTGAAGCTTTCTTT	CASIRDREGTEAFF
TRBV12-5	12	.	.	TRBJ2-5	TGTGCTAGTGGTTACGCCCAAGAGACCCAGTACTTC	CASGYAQETQYF
TRBV7-9	15	TRBD1	few	TRBJ1-6	TGTGCCAGCAGACCTGACAGGGTTGGAATTTCACCCCTCCACTTT	CASRPDRVGISPLHF
TRBV7-3	13	.	many	TRBJ2-3	TGTGCCAGCAGCTTGGGGGTAGGAGATACGCAGTATTTT	CASSLGVGDTQYF
TRBV5-1	12	.	many	TRBJ2-7	TGTGCCAGCAGCTTAGGGGGTTACGAGCAGTACTTC	CASSLGGYEQYF
TRBV7-2	12	.	.	TRBJ2-1	TGTGCCAGCAGCTTCTCGGTCCTACCACAGTTCTTC	CASSFSVLPQFF
TRBV7-2	13	.	few	TRBJ2-2	TGTGCCAGCAGCTTAGTGTGGGGCGGGGAGCTGTTTTTT	CASSLVWGGELFF
TRBV29-1	16	.	few	TRBJ1-1	TGCAGCGTTGAAGATGCAGGGCCTATGGTGAACACTGAAGCTTTCTTT	CSVEDAGPMVNTEAFF